This T cell receptor (beta chain) was sequenced for a study of T cell responses to AZD1222 COVID-19 vaccine. Germline V gene lookup returns CDR1 LGHDT and CDR2 YNNKEL (reference sequence). The CDR3 has 12 amino acids. With 2 bases clipped from V and 12 bases from J, the junction kept 6 bases outside the gene matches. TCRdb keeps only in-frame clones here, not all; method: immunoSEQ multiplex PCR. The sample contains about 130,000 clones, around 90% of which appear only once. Whole-study results and caveats: Rises in breadth and depth of Spike-specific TCRs came after two AZD1222 doses. Possibly, clonal diversity was underestimated; donors were largely white British and included more females. Unmutated variant regions are reportedly targeted by nearly half of spike-specific TCRs.

Concerning this clone itself: Its antigen is as yet unknown.

The sequencing here drew on peripheral blood, taken on day 0 of MenACWY control vaccination. This chain links TRBV3-1 (or the pseudogene TRBV3-2) with TRBJ1-1; 7 bases agree with TRBD1. This clonotype originated in an adult in good health. CDR3 bases: TGTGCCAGCAGCCAATCAGGGGGGGCTACTTTCTTT. Protein product: CASSQSGGATFF.